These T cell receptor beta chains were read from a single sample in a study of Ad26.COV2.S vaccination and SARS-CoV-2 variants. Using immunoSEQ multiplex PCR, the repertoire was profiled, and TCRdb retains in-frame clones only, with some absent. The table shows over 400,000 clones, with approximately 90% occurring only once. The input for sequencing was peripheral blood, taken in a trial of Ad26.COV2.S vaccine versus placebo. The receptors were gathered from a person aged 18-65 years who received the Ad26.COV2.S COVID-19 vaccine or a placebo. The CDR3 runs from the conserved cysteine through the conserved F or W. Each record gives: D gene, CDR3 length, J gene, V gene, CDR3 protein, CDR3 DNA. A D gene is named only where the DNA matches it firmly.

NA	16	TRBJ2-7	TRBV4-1	CASSQIVGKLSYEQYF	TGCGCCAGCAGCCAAATCGTTGGGAAGCTATCCTACGAGCAGTACTTC
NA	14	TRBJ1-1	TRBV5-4	CASSLGGHHTEAFF	TGTGCCAGCAGCTTGGGAGGGCATCACACTGAAGCTTTCTTT
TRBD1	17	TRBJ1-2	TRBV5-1	CASSSLQGARPFYGYTF	TGCGCCAGCAGCTCCCTACAGGGGGCGAGGCCCTTCTATGGCTACACCTTC
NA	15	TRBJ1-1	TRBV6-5	CASSYIGASNTEAFF	TGTGCCAGCAGTTACATAGGGGCCTCGAACACTGAAGCTTTCTTT
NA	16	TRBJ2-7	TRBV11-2	CASSPMGTNLPYEQYF	TGTGCCAGCAGCCCCATGGGGACAAACCTACCCTACGAGCAGTACTTC
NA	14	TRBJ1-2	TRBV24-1	CATSVQALDYGYTF	TGTGCCACCAGTGTGCAGGCGTTAGACTATGGCTACACCTTC
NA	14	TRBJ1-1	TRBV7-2	CASSLKGGNTEAFF	TGTGCCAGCAGCCTCAAGGGGGGCAACACTGAAGCTTTCTTT
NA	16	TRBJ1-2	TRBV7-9	CASSYLVGTTNYGYTF	TGTGCCAGCAGCTACCTAGTGGGGACGACTAACTATGGCTACACCTTC
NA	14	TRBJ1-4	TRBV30	CAWAPLLLGEKLFF	TGTGCCTGGGCCCCCCTCCTACTAGGTGAAAAACTGTTTTTT
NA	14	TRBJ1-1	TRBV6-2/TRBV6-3	CASNPFGGDTEAFF	TGTGCCAGCAACCCCTTCGGGGGGGACACTGAAGCTTTCTTT
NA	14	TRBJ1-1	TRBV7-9	CASSFTRVGTEAFF	TGTGCCAGCAGCTTCACCAGGGTTGGAACTGAAGCTTTCTTT
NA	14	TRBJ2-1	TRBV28	CASTPAGWGNEQFF	TGTGCCAGCACTCCGGCAGGGTGGGGCAATGAGCAGTTCTTC
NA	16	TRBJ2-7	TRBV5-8	CASTPSRTRASYEQYF	TGTGCCAGCACCCCGAGCCGCACGAGGGCCTCTTACGAGCAGTACTTC
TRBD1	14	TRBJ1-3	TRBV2	CASREQGARNTIYF	TGTGCCAGCAGGGAACAGGGGGCCAGAAACACCATATATTTT
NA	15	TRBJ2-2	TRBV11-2	CASSLLRLVSGELFF	TGTGCCAGCAGCTTATTGCGACTAGTTTCCGGGGAGCTGTTTTTT